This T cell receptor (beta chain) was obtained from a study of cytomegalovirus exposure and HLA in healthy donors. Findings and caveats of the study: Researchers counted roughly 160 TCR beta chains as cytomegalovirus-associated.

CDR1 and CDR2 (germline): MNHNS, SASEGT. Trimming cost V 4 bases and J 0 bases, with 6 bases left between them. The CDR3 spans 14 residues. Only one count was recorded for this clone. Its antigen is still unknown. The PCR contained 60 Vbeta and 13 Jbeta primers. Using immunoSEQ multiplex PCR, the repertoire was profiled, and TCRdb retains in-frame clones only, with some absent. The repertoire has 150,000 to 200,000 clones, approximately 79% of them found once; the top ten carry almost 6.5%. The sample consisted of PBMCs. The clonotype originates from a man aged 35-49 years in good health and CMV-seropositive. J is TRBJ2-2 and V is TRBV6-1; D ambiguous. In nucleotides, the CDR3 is TGTGCCAGCAGTGGCAGAACGAACACCGGGGAGCTGTTTTTT. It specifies CASSGRTNTGELFF.